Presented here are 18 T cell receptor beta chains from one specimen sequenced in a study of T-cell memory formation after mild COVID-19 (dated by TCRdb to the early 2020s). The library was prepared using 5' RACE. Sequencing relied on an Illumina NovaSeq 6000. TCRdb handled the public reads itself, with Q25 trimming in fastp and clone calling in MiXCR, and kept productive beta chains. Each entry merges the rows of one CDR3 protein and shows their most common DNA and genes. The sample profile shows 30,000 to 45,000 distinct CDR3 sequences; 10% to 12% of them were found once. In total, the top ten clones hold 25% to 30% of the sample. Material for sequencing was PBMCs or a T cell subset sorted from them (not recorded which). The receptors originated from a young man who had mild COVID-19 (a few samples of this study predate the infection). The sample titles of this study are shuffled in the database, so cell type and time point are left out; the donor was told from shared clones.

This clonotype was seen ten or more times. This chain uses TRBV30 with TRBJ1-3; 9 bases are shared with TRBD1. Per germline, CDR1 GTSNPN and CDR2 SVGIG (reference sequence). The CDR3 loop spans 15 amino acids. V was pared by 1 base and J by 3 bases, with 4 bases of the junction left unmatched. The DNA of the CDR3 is TGTGCCTGGAGTGGGGGACAGGGAAGTGGAAACACCATATATTTT. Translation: CAWSGGQGSGNTIYF.

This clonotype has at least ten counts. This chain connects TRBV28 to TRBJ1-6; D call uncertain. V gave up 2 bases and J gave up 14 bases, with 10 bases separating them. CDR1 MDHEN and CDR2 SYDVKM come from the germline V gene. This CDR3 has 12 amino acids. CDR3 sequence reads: CASSLTLSTLHF. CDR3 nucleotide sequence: TGTGCCAGCAGTTTAACCCTCTCTACCCTCCACTTT.

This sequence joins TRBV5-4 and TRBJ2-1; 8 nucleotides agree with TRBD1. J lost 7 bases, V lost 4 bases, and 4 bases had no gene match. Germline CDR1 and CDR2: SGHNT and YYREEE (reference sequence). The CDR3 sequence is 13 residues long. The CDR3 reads CASSPDRENEQFF. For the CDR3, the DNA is TGTGCCAGCAGCCCGGACAGGGAAAATGAGCAGTTCTTC.

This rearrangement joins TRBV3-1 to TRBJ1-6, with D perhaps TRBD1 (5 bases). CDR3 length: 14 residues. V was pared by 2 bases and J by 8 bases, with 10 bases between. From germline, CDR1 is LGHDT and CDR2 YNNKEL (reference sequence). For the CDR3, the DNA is TGTGCCAGCAGCCAATTCGGAGGGGATTCACCCCTCCACTTT. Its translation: CASSQFGGDSPLHF.

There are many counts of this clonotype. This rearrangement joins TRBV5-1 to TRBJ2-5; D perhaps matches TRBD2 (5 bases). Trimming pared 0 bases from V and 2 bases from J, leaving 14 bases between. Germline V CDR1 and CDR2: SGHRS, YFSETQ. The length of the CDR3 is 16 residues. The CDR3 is CASSLGPAGEQETQYF. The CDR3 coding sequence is TGCGCCAGCAGCTTGGGGCCCGCCGGGGAACAAGAGACCCAGTACTTC.

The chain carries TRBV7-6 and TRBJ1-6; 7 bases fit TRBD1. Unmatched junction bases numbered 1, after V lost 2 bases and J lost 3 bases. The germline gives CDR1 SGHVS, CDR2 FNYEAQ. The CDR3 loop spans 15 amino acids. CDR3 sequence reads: CASSLRGHYNSPLHF. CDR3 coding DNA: TGTGCCAGCAGCTTAAGGGGGCACTATAATTCACCCCTCCACTTT.

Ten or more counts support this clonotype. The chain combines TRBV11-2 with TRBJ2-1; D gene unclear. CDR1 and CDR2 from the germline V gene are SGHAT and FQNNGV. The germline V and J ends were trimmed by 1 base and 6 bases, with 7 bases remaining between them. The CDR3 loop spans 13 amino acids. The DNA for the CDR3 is TGTGCCAGCAGCTTAGGACTGTCCAATGAGCAGTTCTTC. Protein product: CASSLGLSNEQFF.

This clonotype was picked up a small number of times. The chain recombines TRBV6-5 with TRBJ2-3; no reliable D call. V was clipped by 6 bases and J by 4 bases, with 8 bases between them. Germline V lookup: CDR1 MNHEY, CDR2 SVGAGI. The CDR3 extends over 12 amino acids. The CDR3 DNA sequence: TGTGCCAGCAGGTCCGAAGCAGATACGCAGTATTTT. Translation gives CASRSEADTQYF.

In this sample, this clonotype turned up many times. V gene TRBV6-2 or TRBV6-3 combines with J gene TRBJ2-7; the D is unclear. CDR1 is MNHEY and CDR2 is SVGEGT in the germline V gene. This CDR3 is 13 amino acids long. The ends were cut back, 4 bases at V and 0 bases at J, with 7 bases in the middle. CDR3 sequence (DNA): TGTGCCAGCAGTTGGGCAGGCTCCTACGAGCAGTACTTC. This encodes CASSWAGSYEQYF.

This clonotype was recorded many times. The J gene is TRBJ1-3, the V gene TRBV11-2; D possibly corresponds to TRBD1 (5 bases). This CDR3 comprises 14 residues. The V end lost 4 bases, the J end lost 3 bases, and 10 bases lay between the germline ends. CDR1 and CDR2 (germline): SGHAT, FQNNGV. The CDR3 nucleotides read TGTGCCAGCAGCTCGAGACAGAATGGAAACACCATATATTTT. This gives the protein CASSSRQNGNTIYF.

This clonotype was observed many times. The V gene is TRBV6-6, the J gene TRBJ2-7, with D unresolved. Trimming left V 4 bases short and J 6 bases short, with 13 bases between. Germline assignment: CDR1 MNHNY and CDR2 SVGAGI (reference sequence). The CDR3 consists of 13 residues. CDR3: CASSSVGFSEQYF. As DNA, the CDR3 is TGTGCCAGCAGTTCGGTCGGTTTCAGCGAGCAGTACTTC.

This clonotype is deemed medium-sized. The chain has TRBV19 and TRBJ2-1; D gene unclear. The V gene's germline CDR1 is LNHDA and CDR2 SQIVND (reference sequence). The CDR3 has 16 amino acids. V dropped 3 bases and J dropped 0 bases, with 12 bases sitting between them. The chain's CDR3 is CASSIFQVGSYNEQFF. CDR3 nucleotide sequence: TGTGCCAGTAGTATTTTCCAGGTCGGCTCCTACAATGAGCAGTTCTTC. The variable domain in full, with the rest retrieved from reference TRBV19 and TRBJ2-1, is DGGITQSPKYLFRKEGQNVTLSCEQNLNHDAMYWYRQDPGQGLRLIYYSQIVNDFQKGDIAEGYSVSREKKESFPLTVTSAQKNPTAFYLCASSIFQVGSYNEQFFGPGTRLTVL.

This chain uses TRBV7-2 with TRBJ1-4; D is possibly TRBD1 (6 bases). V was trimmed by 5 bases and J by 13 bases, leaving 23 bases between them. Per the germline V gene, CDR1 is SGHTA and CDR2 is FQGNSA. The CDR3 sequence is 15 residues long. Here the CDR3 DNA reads TGTGCCAGCAGCCCGCCGACAGGACCAGCCGAGGGACTGTTTTTT. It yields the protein CASSPPTGPAEGLFF.

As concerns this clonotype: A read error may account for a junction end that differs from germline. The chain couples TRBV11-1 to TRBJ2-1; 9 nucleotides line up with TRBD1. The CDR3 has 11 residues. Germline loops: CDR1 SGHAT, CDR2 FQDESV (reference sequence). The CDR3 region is CASSKGQGRVF. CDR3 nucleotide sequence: TGTGCCAGCAGCAAGGGACAGGGACGGGTCTTC.

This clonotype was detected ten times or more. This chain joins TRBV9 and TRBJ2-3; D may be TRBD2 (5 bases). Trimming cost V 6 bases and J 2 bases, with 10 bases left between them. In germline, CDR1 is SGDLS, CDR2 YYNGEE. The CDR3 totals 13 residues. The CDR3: CASTVGDTDTQYF. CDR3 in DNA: TGTGCCAGCACGGTCGGGGACACAGATACGCAGTATTTT.

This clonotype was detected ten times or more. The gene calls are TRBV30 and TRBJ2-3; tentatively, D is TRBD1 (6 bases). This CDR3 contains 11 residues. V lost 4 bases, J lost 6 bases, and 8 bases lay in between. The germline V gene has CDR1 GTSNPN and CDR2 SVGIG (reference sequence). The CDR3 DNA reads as TGTGCCTGGAACAGGGCGGATACGCAGTATTTT. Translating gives CAWNRADTQYF. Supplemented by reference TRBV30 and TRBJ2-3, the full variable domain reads SQTIHQWPATLVQPVGSPLSLECTVEGTSNPNLYWYRQAAGRGLQLLFYSVGIGQISSEVPQNLSASRPQDRQFILSSKKLLLSDSGFYLCAWNRADTQYFGPGTRLTVL.

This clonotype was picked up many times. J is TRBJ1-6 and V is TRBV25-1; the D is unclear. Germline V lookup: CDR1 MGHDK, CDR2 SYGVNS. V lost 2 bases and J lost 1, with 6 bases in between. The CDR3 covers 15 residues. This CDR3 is CASSEKDSYNSPLHF. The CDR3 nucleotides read TGTGCCAGCAGTGAAAAGGATTCCTATAATTCACCCCTCCACTTT.

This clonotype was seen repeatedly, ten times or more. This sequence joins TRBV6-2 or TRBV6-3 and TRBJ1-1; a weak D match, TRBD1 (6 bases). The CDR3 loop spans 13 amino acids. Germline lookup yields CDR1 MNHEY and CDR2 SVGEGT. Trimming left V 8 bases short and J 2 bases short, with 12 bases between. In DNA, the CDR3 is TGTGCCAGCTCCGGGACATTTAACACTGAAGCTTTCTTT. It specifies CASSGTFNTEAFF.